One and the same sample provided the 21 T cell receptor beta chains below, sequenced in a study of tumor-infiltrating lymphocytes in primary liver carcinoma. Bulk tissue was left unsorted, and RNA and DNA were co-extracted from about 21-30 mg of it. Researchers generated TCR beta cDNA from approximately 450 ng of total RNA, relying on a constant-region primer. Generation of the TCR beta libraries relied on three nested multiplex PCR rounds using slightly modified ARM-PCR. A C-beta reverse primer and TRBV1-TRBV30 forward primers served in each of the first two PCR rounds, at ten to eleven cycles apiece. TCRdb reanalysed the multiplex PCR reads using MiXCR and keeps one entry per CDR3 protein. The sample shows some 120,000 distinct CDR3 sequences, 50% to 65% of them seen only once. The sample was liver tumor tissue from sampling region 1. Subset of the sample: tumor region T1, superior pole. The receptors come from a woman aged 55-70 years with primary liver carcinoma and hepatitis B virus infection.

The chain employs TRBV6-6 and TRBJ1-1; D is undetermined. V lost 7 bases and J lost 3, with 18 bases in between. Germline V CDR1 and CDR2: MNHNY, SVGAGI (reference sequence). The length of the CDR3 is 15 residues. The CDR3 sequence is CASIKSGRSDTEAFF. The CDR3 DNA is TGTGCCAGCATCAAATCGGGCAGGTCTGACACTGAAGCTTTCTTT.

The V call is TRBV5-4, the J call TRBJ2-1, with 9 bases lining up with TRBD2. The V gene's germline CDR1 is SGHNT and CDR2 YYREEE (reference sequence). V trimming: 4 bases; J trimming: 5 bases; junction bases outside the gene matches: 10. This CDR3 has 16 residues. CDR3 sequence reads: CASSPVLAGTNNEQFF. The CDR3 nucleotides read TGTGCCAGCAGCCCCGTTCTAGCGGGGACAAACAATGAGCAGTTCTTC.

Note on this clonotype: A much bigger clone sits one base away, suggesting this may be a read error. This chain uses TRBV29-1 with TRBJ1-1; maybe TRBD1 (6 bases). V was clipped by 4 bases and J by 0 bases, with 12 bases between them. This CDR3 has 14 residues. Germline V CDR1 and CDR2: SQVTM, ANQGSEA. This CDR3 is CSVVPGQLNTEAFF. The DNA of the CDR3 is TGCAGCGTTGTGCCGGGACAACTGAACACTGAAGCTTTCTTT.

In regard to this clonotype: At one boundary the junction diverges from the germline segment, which might be a read error. This chain joins TRBV11-3 and TRBJ2-1; TRBD2 might be the D (7 bases). CDR3 length equals 17 residues. The germline CDR1 and CDR2 sequences are SGHNT and YENEEA. The CDR3: CVSSSRGAWTMGNEQFF. The CDR3 bases are TGTGTCAGCAGCTCCCGGGGGGCGTGGACCATGGGCAATGAGCAGTTCTTT.

Remarks on this clonotype: This may be a read error: a much more frequent sequence differs by one nucleotide. This sequence joins TRBV12-3 or TRBV12-4 and TRBJ2-1; D remains unclear. The CDR3 spans 12 residues. V was trimmed by 8 bases and J by 4 bases, leaving 9 bases between them. As DNA, the CDR3 is TGTGCCAGCGCCCATGGATACAATGAGCAGTTCTTC. Residues: CASAHGYNEQFF.

The chain uses TRBV7-9 and TRBJ2-3; the D gene is possibly TRBD2 (6 bases). V shed 1 base and J shed 2 bases, with 10 bases lying between them. Per the germline V gene, CDR1 is SEHNR and CDR2 is FQNEAQ (reference sequence). This CDR3 comprises 15 residues. CDR3 in amino acids: CASSLEGLDTDTQYF. In DNA form, the CDR3 reads TGTGCCAGCAGCTTAGAGGGACTCGACACAGATACGCAGTATTTT.

The table lists this clonotype with a few counts. V is TRBV28 and J is TRBJ2-7, with 8 nucleotides matching TRBD2. CDR1 is MDHEN and CDR2 is SYDVKM in the germline V gene. The CDR3 length is 14 residues. The CDR3 DNA reads as TGTGATAGCAAGAGGTTATTCACGGGAGGGCCTCCGGAGGTT. This translates into CDSKRLFTGGPPEV.

The chain is built from TRBV5-1 and TRBJ2-7; TRBD1 is a possible D gene (5 bases). The CDR3 consists of 12 residues. The germline V gene has CDR1 SGHRS and CDR2 YFSETQ. V dropped 4 bases and J dropped 3 bases, with 8 bases sitting between them. CDR3 protein: CASSKRGYEQYF. CDR3 nucleotides: TGCGCCAGCAGCAAAAGGGGCTACGAGCAGTACTTC.

The rearrangement uses TRBV28 and TRBJ1-5; 7 nucleotides match TRBD1. V trimming: 5 bases; J trimming: 2 bases; junction bases outside the gene matches: 3. The germline CDR1 and CDR2 sequences are MDHEN and SYDVKM. The CDR3 contains 14 residues. DNA of the CDR3: TGTGCCAGCAGTGCCACAGGGGGCAATCAGCCCCAGCATTTT. Its translation: CASSATGGNQPQHF. Variable domain in full (rest from reference TRBV28 and TRBJ1-5): DVKVTQSSRYLVKRTGEKVFLECVQDMDHENMFWYRQDPGLGLRLIYFSYDVKMKEKGDIPEGYSVSREKKERFSLILESASTNQTSMYLCASSATGGNQPQHFGDGTRLSIL.

Of note for this clonotype: One base away lies a much larger clone, so this may be a sequencing read error. The chain uses TRBV6-5 and TRBJ1-1; D ambiguous. The CDR3 spans 14 residues. The V gene lost 4 bases and the J gene lost 0 bases, with 9 bases spanning the gap. CDR1 and CDR2 from the germline V gene are MNHEY and SVGAGI. The CDR3 sequence is CASSWFGVNTEAFF. DNA for the CDR3: TGTGCCAGCAGTTGGTTCGGGGTGAACACTGAAGCTTTCTTT.

In regard to this clonotype: An end of the junction differs from the germline gene, which may be a read error. The V call is TRBV28, the J call TRBJ2-5, with D possibly TRBD2 on 7 matching bases. Germline V gene sequence: CDR1 MDHEN, CDR2 SYDVKM. This CDR3 contains 15 residues. The DNA for the CDR3 is TGTGCCAACAGTTTAGGGGGGGGGTCCTTAAAGACCCAGTACTTC. It encodes CANSLGGGSLKTQYF.

The chain recombines TRBV28 with TRBJ2-3; 7 positions agree with TRBD1. The CDR3 runs to 15 residues. The ends lost 3 bases at V and 1 base at J; junction bases unmatched: 4. The V gene's germline CDR1 is MDHEN and CDR2 SYDVKM. CDR3 in amino acids: CASSFRGRRTDTQYF. The CDR3, as DNA: TGTGCCAGCAGTTTTAGGGGGCGACGCACAGATACGCAGTATTTT.

The rearrangement joins TRBV28 to TRBJ2-7, with D possibly matching TRBD1 (6 bases). The V gene lost 4 bases and the J gene lost 0 bases, with 13 bases spanning the gap. Germline CDR1 reads MDHEN; CDR2 reads SYDVKM. There are 15 residues in the CDR3. The CDR3 reads CASSSTGTLSYEQYF. The CDR3, as DNA: TGTGCCAGCAGTTCCACCGGGACACTCTCCTACGAGCAGTACTTC.

This clonotype was observed once. The junction and the germline gene differ at one end; a read error may be behind it. The chain couples TRBV14 to TRBJ2-5, with D perhaps TRBD1 or TRBD2 (5 bases each). Germline CDR1 SGHDN, CDR2 FVKESK. The CDR3 extends over 12 amino acids. The CDR3 is CASIPDLGTQCF. CDR3 bases: TGTGCCAGCATCCCAGACTTGGGGACCCAGTGCTTC. The full variable domain, in which reference TRBV14 and TRBJ2-5 provide the parts outside the CDR3, is EAGVTQFPSHSVIEKGQTVTLRCDPISGHDNLYWYRRVMGKEIKFLLHFVKESKQDESGMPNNRFLAERTGGTYSTLKVQPAELEDSGVYFCASIPDLGTQCFGPGTRLLVL.

Concerning this clonotype: A much larger clone lies a single base off, so this may be a read error. The chain is built from TRBV11-2 and TRBJ2-1; TRBD1 matches at 9 bases. Germline lookup yields CDR1 SGHAT and CDR2 FQNNGV. CDR3 length: 15 residues. CDR3 DNA sequence: TGTGCCAGCAGCCACCCCGACAGGGGGGGGGATGAGCAATTATTC. It yields the protein CASSHPDRGGDEQLF.

This clonotype was detected many times. V gene TRBV5-4 combines with J gene TRBJ2-7, with TRBD2 matching over 8 bases. V lost 3 bases, J lost 5 bases, and 7 bases stayed unmatched. The CDR3 is 14 amino acids. Germline V gene sequence: CDR1 SGHNT, CDR2 YYREEE (reference sequence). The CDR3 DNA is TGTGCCAGCAGCTCCGGGAGGGCCTCGGACGAGCAGTACTTC. It translates to CASSSGRASDEQYF.

This clonotype is a singleton in its sample. One end of the junction does not line up with germline, which may come from a read error. The chain links TRBV5-6 to TRBJ1-1, with 10 bases that match TRBD1. Per the germline V gene, CDR1 is SGHDT and CDR2 is YYEEEE. This CDR3 has 18 residues. This chain's CDR3 is CASRYRRTGGNMNTEVFF. CDR3 coding DNA: TGTGCCAGCAGATACCGTAGGACAGGGGGGAATATGAACACTGAAGTTTTCTTT.

This clonotype is deemed medium-sized. The chain couples TRBV11-2 to TRBJ1-1; the match to TRBD1 covers 12 bases. Germline assignment: CDR1 SGHAT and CDR2 FQNNGV. V was pared by 8 bases and J by 4 bases, with 8 bases of the junction left unmatched. CDR3 size: 15 residues. The CDR3 sequence: CASGGTGGKGTEAFF. For the CDR3, the DNA is TGTGCCAGCGGGGGGACAGGGGGCAAGGGCACTGAAGCTTTCTTT. The full variable domain, with the rest looked up from reference TRBV11-2 and TRBJ1-1, is EAGVAQSPRYKIIEKRQSVAFWCNPISGHATLYWYQQILGQGPKLLIQFQNNGVVDDSQLPKDRFSAERLKGVDSTLKIQPAKLEDSAVYLCASGGTGGKGTEAFFGQGTRLTVV.

As to this clonotype: One end of the junction does not line up with germline, which may come from a read error. The chain uses TRBV11-3 and TRBJ2-3; 9 nucleotides match TRBD2. Per the germline V gene, CDR1 is SGHNT and CDR2 is YENEEA. The CDR3 loop spans 15 amino acids. Here the CDR3 DNA reads TGTACCAGCGGCTTTGAAGCGGGAGGACCAGATACGCAGTATTTT. Translating it yields CTSGFEAGGPDTQYF.

The chain carries TRBV5-1 and TRBJ2-2; no reliable D call. The CDR3 loop spans 15 amino acids. Germline-derived CDR1 and CDR2 are SGHRS and YFSETQ. With 2 bases removed from V and 4 bases from J, the gap between germline ends came to 12 bases. The CDR3 here is CASSFQLPSTGELFF. As DNA, the CDR3 is TGCGCCAGCAGCTTTCAACTACCGAGCACCGGGGAGCTGTTTTTT.

This clonotype has just a few counts. V usage is TRBV7-9 and J usage is TRBJ1-2; no clear D. V was pared by 5 bases and J by 2 bases, with 9 bases between. This CDR3 is 13 amino acids long. The germline gives CDR1 SEHNR, CDR2 FQNEAQ (reference sequence). The CDR3 loop is CASSPAVNYGYTF. The CDR3 DNA sequence: TGTGCCAGCAGCCCGGCAGTGAACTATGGCTACACCTTC.